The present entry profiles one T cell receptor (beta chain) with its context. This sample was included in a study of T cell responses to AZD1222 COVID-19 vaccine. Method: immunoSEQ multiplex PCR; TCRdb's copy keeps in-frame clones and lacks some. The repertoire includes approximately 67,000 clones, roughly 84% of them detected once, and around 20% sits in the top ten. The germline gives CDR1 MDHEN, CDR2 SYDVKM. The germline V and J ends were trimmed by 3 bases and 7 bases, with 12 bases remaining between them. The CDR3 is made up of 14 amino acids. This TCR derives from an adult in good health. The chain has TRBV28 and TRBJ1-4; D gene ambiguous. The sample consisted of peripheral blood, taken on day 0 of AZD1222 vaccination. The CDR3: CASSFTGVTEKLFF. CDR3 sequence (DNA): TGTGCCAGCAGTTTTACGGGTGTAACTGAAAAACTGTTTTTT.